This T cell receptor (beta chain) came from a study of T cells in Graves' hyperthyroidism and ophthalmopathy. TCR beta CDR3 sequences were amplified from RNA transcripts. An initial round of RT-PCR targeting the TCR CDR3 relied on the HTBI primer set. TCRdb re-analysed the multiplex PCR reads in MiXCR, keeping a single row per CDR3 protein. The top ten hold 8% to 13% of the sample, which has 350,000 to 450,000 distinct CDR3 sequences, roughly 14% seen once. V lost 6 bases and J 3 bases, leaving 8 bases between the germline ends. CDR3 size: 11 residues. CDR1 is DFQATT and CDR2 is SNEGSKA in the germline V gene (reference sequence).

The sequencing input was blood. The chain uses TRBV20-1 and TRBJ2-5, with D possibly matching TRBD1 (5 bases). The receptor comes from a woman aged 55-70 years with Graves' hyperthyroidism. In DNA, the CDR3 is TGCAGTGCGCAGGGTAAAGAGACCCAGTACTTC. Its protein is CSAQGKETQYF.